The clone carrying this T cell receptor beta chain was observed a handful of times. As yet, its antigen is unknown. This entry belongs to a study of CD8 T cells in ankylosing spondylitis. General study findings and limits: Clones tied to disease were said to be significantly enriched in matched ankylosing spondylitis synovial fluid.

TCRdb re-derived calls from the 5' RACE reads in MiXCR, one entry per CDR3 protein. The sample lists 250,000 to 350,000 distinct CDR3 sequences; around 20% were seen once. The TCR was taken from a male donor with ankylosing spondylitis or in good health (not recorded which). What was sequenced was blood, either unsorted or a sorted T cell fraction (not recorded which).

The CDR3 region is CSAPPGAMGGYTF. The CDR3 DNA follows: TGCAGTGCTCCACCAGGTGCGATGGGTGGCTACACCTTC. The chain employs TRBV20-1 and TRBJ1-2; no firm D call. The germline gives CDR1 DFQATT, CDR2 SNEGSKA (reference sequence). Between the trimmed V and J ends, which lost 5 bases and 7 bases, there was a span of 17 bases. The CDR3 is 13 amino acids.